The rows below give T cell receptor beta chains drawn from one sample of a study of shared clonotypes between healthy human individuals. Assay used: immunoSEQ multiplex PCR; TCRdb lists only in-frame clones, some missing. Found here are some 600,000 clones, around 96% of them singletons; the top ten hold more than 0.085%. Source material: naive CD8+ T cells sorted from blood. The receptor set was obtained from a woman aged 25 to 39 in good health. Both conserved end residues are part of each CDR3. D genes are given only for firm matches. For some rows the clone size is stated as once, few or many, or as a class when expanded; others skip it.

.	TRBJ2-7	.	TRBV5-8	TGTGCCAGCAGCTTCCCCGCAGGAACCTACGAGCAGTACTTC	CASSFPAGTYEQYF
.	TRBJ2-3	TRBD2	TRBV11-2	TGTGCCACGACTAGCGACCTCACAGATACGCAGTATTTT	CATTSDLTDTQYF
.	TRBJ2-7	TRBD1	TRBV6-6	TGTGCCAGCAGTGGACAGGGGTTAAATTACGAGCAGTACTTC	CASSGQGLNYEQYF
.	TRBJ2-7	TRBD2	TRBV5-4	TGTGCCAGCAGCGAAGGGACTAGCGGGAGTTACCCGATCTACGAGCAGTACTTC	CASSEGTSGSYPIYEQYF
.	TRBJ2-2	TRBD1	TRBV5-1	TGCGCCAGCAGCTTGGCGGGACAGGGATTAAGATCGGCCGGGGAGCTGTTTTTT	CASSLAGQGLRSAGELFF
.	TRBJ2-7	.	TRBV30	TGTGCCTGGACCCCTGGGGACAACTCCTACGAGCAGTACTTC	CAWTPGDNSYEQYF
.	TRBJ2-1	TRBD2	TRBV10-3	TGTGCCATCAGTGAGTATGGGACTAGCGGAGAGTACAATGAGCAGTTCTTC	CAISEYGTSGEYNEQFF
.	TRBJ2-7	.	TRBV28	TGTGCCAGCAGTGTGTCATTCTCCTACGAGCAGTACTTC	CASSVSFSYEQYF
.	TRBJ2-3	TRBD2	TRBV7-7	TGTGCCAGCAGCCATCCTCTGGGACTAGCGGTTTTGATCAGCACAGATACGCAGTATTTT	CASSHPLGLAVLISTDTQYF
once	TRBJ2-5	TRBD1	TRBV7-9	TGTGCCAGCAGCTTAGCTCCCAGACAGGGGGCAGGAGAGACCCAGTACTTC	CASSLAPRQGAGETQYF
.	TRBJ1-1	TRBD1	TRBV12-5	TGTGCTAGTGGGTCGACAGGGCGGAATGAAGCTTTCTTT	CASGSTGRNEAFF
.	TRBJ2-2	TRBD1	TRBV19	TGTGCCAGTAGTATCCCCTCCGGGACAGGGGTGTCCGGGGAGCTGTTTTTT	CASSIPSGTGVSGELFF
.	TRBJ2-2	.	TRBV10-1	TGCGCCAGCAGTGAGAAAACGTACACCGGGGAGCTGTTTTTT	CASSEKTYTGELFF
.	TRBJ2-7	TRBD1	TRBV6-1	TGTGCCAGCACCACCGGGACAGGGGCTACCTACGAGCAGTACTTC	CASTTGTGATYEQYF
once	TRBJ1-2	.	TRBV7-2	TGTGCCAGCAGCTTGATTCCCCATTCCCTACTGGGAGTTGGCTACACCTTC	CASSLIPHSLLGVGYTF
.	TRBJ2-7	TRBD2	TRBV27	TGTGCCAGCACCTCCGGGACTAGCGGGATAGGAGAGCAGTACTTC	CASTSGTSGIGEQYF
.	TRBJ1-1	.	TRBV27	TGTGCCAGCAGTTCCGGGGCTGGAGCTTTCTTT	CASSSGAGAFF
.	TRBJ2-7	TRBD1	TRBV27	TGTGCCAGCAGTGCCGGGACAGGGGGCAGAGGCGAGCAGTACTTC	CASSAGTGGRGEQYF
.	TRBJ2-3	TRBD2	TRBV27	TGTGCCAGCAAGGATCCGGGGGAGGGCCTCACAGATACGCAGTATTTT	CASKDPGEGLTDTQYF
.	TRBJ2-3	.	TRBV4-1	TGCGCCAGCAGCCAAGTGCCGGGACTCAGGGGCACAGATACGCAGTATTTT	CASSQVPGLRGTDTQYF
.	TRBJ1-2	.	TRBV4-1	TGCGCCAGCAGCCAAGTTCAATCCTACTATGGCTACACCTTC	CASSQVQSYYGYTF
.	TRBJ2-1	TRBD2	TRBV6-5	TGTGCCAGCACCCCAACTAGCGGGGGGAACAATGAGCAGTTCTTC	CASTPTSGGNNEQFF
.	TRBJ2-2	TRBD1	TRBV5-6	TGTGCCAGCAGCCAGACAGGGTCCGGGGAGCTGTTTTTT	CASSQTGSGELFF
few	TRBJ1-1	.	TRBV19	TGTGCCAGTAGTGAGACAGCTCTGAACACTGAAGCTTTCTTT	CASSETALNTEAFF
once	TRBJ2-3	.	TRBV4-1	TGCGCCAGCAGCCAGCGGGGAGGGGGAGATACGCAGTATTTT	CASSQRGGGDTQYF
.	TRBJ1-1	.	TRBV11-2	TGTGCCAGCAGCTTAGTAGGGGACTTCGGCTTAGGGAACACTGAAGCTTTCTTT	CASSLVGDFGLGNTEAFF
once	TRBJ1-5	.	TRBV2	TGTGCCAGCAGTGAAGCAGGGCAGGGAATATTGAGTCAGCCCCAGCATTTT	CASSEAGQGILSQPQHF
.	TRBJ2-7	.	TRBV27	TGTGCCAGCAGTTTAATGTTCGCCAGCAGCTCCTACGAGCAGTACTTC	CASSLMFASSSYEQYF
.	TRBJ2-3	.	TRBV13	TGTGCCAGCAGCTCCCCCTCGCCCAGGGCCCCCGGAGATACGCAGTATTTT	CASSSPSPRAPGDTQYF
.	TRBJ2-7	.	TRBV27	TGTGCCACCAGAGGTATGAACCAGGAGCAGTACTTC	CATRGMNQEQYF
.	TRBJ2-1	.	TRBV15	TGTGCCACCAGCAGAGAAACTAGCCCGGGGAATGAGCAGTTCTTC	CATSRETSPGNEQFF
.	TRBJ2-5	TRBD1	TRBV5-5	TGTGCCAGCAGCTTGGTCTATCTGGGACAGCAAGAGACCCAGTACTTC	CASSLVYLGQQETQYF
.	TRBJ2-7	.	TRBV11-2	TGTGCCGGGGGGACAGCCTCCTACGAGCAGTACTTC	CAGGTASYEQYF
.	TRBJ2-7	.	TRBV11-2	TGTGCCAGCAGCCCAAGGACTACCTACGAGCAGTACTTC	CASSPRTTYEQYF
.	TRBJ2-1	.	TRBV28	TGTGCCAGCAGTTTGGTACTTGAGCAGTTCTTC	CASSLVLEQFF
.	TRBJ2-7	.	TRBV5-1	TGCGCCAGCAGCTGGGATGCCTACGAGCAGTACTTC	CASSWDAYEQYF
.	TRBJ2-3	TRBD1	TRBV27	TGTGCCAGCAGTTTATCCGGACAGGAAGGAGATACGCAGTATTTT	CASSLSGQEGDTQYF
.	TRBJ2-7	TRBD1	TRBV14	TGTGCCAGCAGCCAAGCCTTGAGACAGGGAATTTACGAGCAGTACTTC	CASSQALRQGIYEQYF
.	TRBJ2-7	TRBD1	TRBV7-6	TGTGCCAGCAGTTCAACCGGGACAGGAATTTACGAGCAGTACTTC	CASSSTGTGIYEQYF
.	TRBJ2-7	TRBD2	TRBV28	TGTGCCAGCAGTTTGTTGACTAGCGGCCCCTCCTACGAGCAGTACTTC	CASSLLTSGPSYEQYF
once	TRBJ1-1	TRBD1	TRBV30	TGTGCCTGGATGCCGCGACAGGGAAACCCTGAAGCTTTCTTT	CAWMPRQGNPEAFF
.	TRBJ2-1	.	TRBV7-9	TGTGCCAGCGGGGCTAGCGAATACAATGAGCAGTTCTTC	CASGASEYNEQFF
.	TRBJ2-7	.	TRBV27	TGTGCCAGCAGTTTATCGAAGGCCCACGAGCAGTACTTC	CASSLSKAHEQYF
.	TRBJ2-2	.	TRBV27	TGTGCCAGCAGTTGGGGGGCGGGAGAATTCACCGGGGAGCTGTTTTTT	CASSWGAGEFTGELFF
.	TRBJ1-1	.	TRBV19	TGTGCCAGTAGTATGTCGGGATCCGACGCTGAAGCTTTCTTT	CASSMSGSDAEAFF
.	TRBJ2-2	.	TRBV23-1	TGCGCCAGGCAGGACAGCGGCACCGGGGAGCTGTTTTTT	CARQDSGTGELFF
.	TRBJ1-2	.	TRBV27	TGTGCCAGCAGCCTAAATAGGTTCCAGCCGACCTATGGCTACACCTTC	CASSLNRFQPTYGYTF
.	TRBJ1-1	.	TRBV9	TGTGCCAGCAGCCCTGTAGGGCCCCCTCTTTCTGAAGCTTTCTTT	CASSPVGPPLSEAFF
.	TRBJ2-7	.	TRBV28	TGTGCCAGCAGTGGGGGGAAATTTTCCTACGAGCAGTACTTC	CASSGGKFSYEQYF
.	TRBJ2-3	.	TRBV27	TGTGCCAGCAGACCAAGGGTCCGGGGAGATACGCAGTATTTT	CASRPRVRGDTQYF
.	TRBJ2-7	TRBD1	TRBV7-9	TGTGCCAGCAGTAACCAGGGGGCCTACGAGCAGTACTTC	CASSNQGAYEQYF
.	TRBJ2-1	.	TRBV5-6	TGTGCCAGCAGCTTGTCGCCCCAAACCTCTCGTTTTGAGCAGTTCTTC	CASSLSPQTSRFEQFF
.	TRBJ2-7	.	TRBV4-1	TGCGCCAGCAGCCAAGCCTATGCCTACGAGCAGTACTTC	CASSQAYAYEQYF
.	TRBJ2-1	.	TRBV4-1	TGCGCCAGCAGCCAAGATGGGCCCTACAATGAGCAGTTCTTC	CASSQDGPYNEQFF
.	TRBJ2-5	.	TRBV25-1	TGTGCCAGCAGTGAGACAGGCGGGTGGCAAGAGACCCAGTACTTC	CASSETGGWQETQYF
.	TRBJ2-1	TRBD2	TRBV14	TGTGCCAGCAGCCAAGATGGACTAGCGGGAGCCAATGAGCAGTTCTTC	CASSQDGLAGANEQFF
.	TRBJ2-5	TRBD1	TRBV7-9	TGTGCCAGCAGCGTCCCGGGACAGGGGGGAGAGACCCAGTACTTC	CASSVPGQGGETQYF
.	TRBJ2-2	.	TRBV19	TGTGCCAGCGGGGGCAGGGGAAGATCGGTCTCCGGGGAGCTGTTTTTT	CASGGRGRSVSGELFF